A selection of T cell receptor beta chains follows, all from one sample in a study of shared clonotypes between healthy human individuals. Here immunoSEQ multiplex PCR was the method, and the copy in TCRdb shows in-frame clones only, minus some. The table has 1.5 million to 2.5 million clones, approximately 94% seen once; the top ten hold roughly 1%. The sequencing sample was made of naive CD8+ T cells sorted from blood. These receptors were taken from a man aged 18 to 30 in good health. Each CDR3 is given with its conserved first and last residue. The D gene is left open where the match is weak. Clone size, where shown, is once, few, many, or a class for clones that have expanded.

D gene | J gene | clone size | V gene | CDR3 DNA | CDR3 protein
TRBD1 | TRBJ2-7 | . | TRBV10-3 | TGTGCCACCGGGACAGGGGGGGAGCAGTACTTC | CATGTGGEQYF
. | TRBJ1-4 | few | TRBV6-1 | TGTGCCAGCAGAATTGAGGAAAAACTGTTTTTT | CASRIEEKLFF
TRBD2 | TRBJ2-7 | . | TRBV9 | TGTGCCAGCAGCGGAGACGGACTAGCGCCAGACGAGCAGTACTTC | CASSGDGLAPDEQYF
. | TRBJ2-7 | . | TRBV6-5 | TGTGCCAGCAGTTACGTCGAGGCCTCCTACGAGCAGTACTTC | CASSYVEASYEQYF
TRBD1 | TRBJ2-2 | . | TRBV28 | TGTGCCAGCAGTTTGACAGGGGAAGCCGGGGAGCTGTTTTTT | CASSLTGEAGELFF
. | TRBJ1-1 | . | TRBV12-5 | TGTGCTAGTGGCCTGGTATTGGCAGGGGCATTGAACACTGAAGCTTTCTTT | CASGLVLAGALNTEAFF
. | TRBJ2-7 | . | TRBV18 | TGTGCCAGCTCACCACTGCAGGGAAAGGGCTACGAGCAGTACTTC | CASSPLQGKGYEQYF
. | TRBJ2-3 | . | TRBV5-6 | TGTGCCAGCAGCTTGGGGCAGGGAGCGGCAGATACGCAGTATTTT | CASSLGQGAADTQYF
. | TRBJ2-1 | . | TRBV2 | TGTGCCAGCATGTCCGCTTACAATGAGCAGTTCTTC | CASMSAYNEQFF
. | TRBJ1-3 | . | TRBV11-2 | TGTGCCAGCAGCGTAGACAGGTCTACTGGAAACACCATATATTTT | CASSVDRSTGNTIYF
. | TRBJ1-1 | . | TRBV5-1 | TGCGCCAGCAGCTTGGTTGCAGGTAACACTGAAGCTTTCTTT | CASSLVAGNTEAFF
. | TRBJ2-7 | . | TRBV7-9 | TGTGCCAGCAGCCCCCAGAAGGGGGAACGATCCTACGAGCAGTACTTC | CASSPQKGERSYEQYF
. | TRBJ2-1 | . | TRBV27 | TGTGCCAGCAGTGGAAGCAACTCCTACAATGAGCAGTTCTTC | CASSGSNSYNEQFF
. | TRBJ2-7 | . | TRBV29-1 | TGCAGCGTCGTAGAAGGGGGTCGCTACGAGCAGTACTTC | CSVVEGGRYEQYF
TRBD1 | TRBJ2-1 | . | TRBV10-3 | TGTGCCATCGCCACGGGACAGGGGGATGAGCAGTTCTTC | CAIATGQGDEQFF
. | TRBJ1-2 | . | TRBV14 | TGTGCCAGCAGCCAGTGGCAGGCCCGGGGGGGCTACACCTTC | CASSQWQARGGYTF
TRBD1 | TRBJ1-5 | . | TRBV4-1 | TGCGCCAGCAGCCAAGAGGGACAGGGGTTGTGGGGCAATCAGCCCCAGCATTTT | CASSQEGQGLWGNQPQHF
TRBD1 | TRBJ1-1 | . | TRBV30 | TGTGCCTGGAGTCAGGGGGCAGAGATGAACACTGAAGCTTTCTTT | CAWSQGAEMNTEAFF
. | TRBJ1-1 | . | TRBV27 | TGTGCCAGCAGGCAGGGGCACACTGAAGCTTTCTTT | CASRQGHTEAFF
. | TRBJ2-7 | . | TRBV7-2 | TGTGCCAGCAGCTTAGGGCACCTCACCTACGAGCAGTACTTC | CASSLGHLTYEQYF
. | TRBJ1-2 | . | TRBV4-1 | TGCGCCAGCAGCCAAGTTGACACCTACGAAGATGGCTACACCTTC | CASSQVDTYEDGYTF
. | TRBJ2-5 | . | TRBV7-9 | TGTGCCAGCAGCTTATATGACCAAGAGACCCAGTACTTC | CASSLYDQETQYF
. | TRBJ2-1 | . | TRBV27 | TGTGCCAGCAGTTTGACTATTGGTCCCCTAAATGAGCAGTTCTTC | CASSLTIGPLNEQFF
TRBD1 | TRBJ1-5 | . | TRBV19 | TGTGCCAGTAGTCCCTGGACAGGGGACAATCAGCCCCAGCATTTT | CASSPWTGDNQPQHF
TRBD1 | TRBJ2-5 | . | TRBV10-3 | TGTGCCATCAGTGACTGGGACAGGGCCCAAGAGACCCAGTACTTC | CAISDWDRAQETQYF
. | TRBJ2-7 | . | TRBV29-1 | TGCAGCGTTGTGGGCAGTGACTACGAGCAGTACTTC | CSVVGSDYEQYF
. | TRBJ2-1 | . | TRBV30 | TGTGCCTGGAGGGAGTTCAATGAGCAGTTCTTC | CAWREFNEQFF
. | TRBJ2-7 | . | TRBV4-3 | TGCGCCAGCAGCCAAGGTATCGGGACAACCTACGAGCAGTACTTC | CASSQGIGTTYEQYF
TRBD2 | TRBJ2-1 | . | TRBV27 | TGTGCCAGCAGCCTCGGACTAGCGGTCAATGAGCAGTTCTTC | CASSLGLAVNEQFF
TRBD2 | TRBJ2-1 | . | TRBV6-1 | TGTGCCAGCAGTGAGGGACTAGCGGGGTACTACAATGAGCAGTTCTTC | CASSEGLAGYYNEQFF